This entry lists 14 T cell receptor beta chains sequenced from one sample in a study of beta chain features in type 1 diabetes. For these receptors, no antigen is known. Expressed TCRB transcripts were sequenced because the isolated RNA had all been reverse transcribed beforehand. The data were produced by immunoSEQ multiplex PCR, yet TCRdb's version contains in-frame clones alone and is incomplete. This table has about 180,000 clones, approximately 8% appearing once. Study-level findings and limits: When Type 1 diabetes patients were examined, their TCRB CDR3s proved moderately but significantly shorter in all four CD4+ subsets.

Sequenced sample: central memory CD4+ T cells from blood. These receptors all come from a man younger than 30 with type 1 diabetes.

The chain combines TRBV19 with TRBJ2-7; 7 bases match TRBD1. The CDR3 is 15 amino acids. Germline V gene data show CDR1 as LNHDA and CDR2 as SQIVND (reference sequence). The V and J ends lost 3 bases and 9 bases, in that order; junction bases with no gene match: 14. DNA of the CDR3: TGTGCCAGTAGTATTACCGGGACAGCCAAAGGGGGGCAGTACTTC. Its protein is CASSITGTAKGGQYF.

This clone was observed a few times. The chain links TRBV2 to TRBJ2-7; maybe TRBD2 (6 bases). Trimming took off 9 bases at V and 0 bases at J, with 12 bases between the two ends. CDR1 and CDR2 from the germline V gene are SNHLY and FYNNEI. This CDR3 comprises 13 residues. CDR3 bases: TGTGCCAGACGCCGGGACTCCTCCTACGAGCAGTACTTC. This gives the protein CARRRDSSYEQYF.

This clone has more than one count but fewer than ten. The V call is TRBV10-3, the J call TRBJ2-3, with D perhaps matching TRBD2 (6 bases). Germline assignment: CDR1 ENHRY and CDR2 SYGVKD. This CDR3 contains 14 residues. The V end was cut by 8 bases, the J end by 3 bases, with 15 bases between. CDR3 loop: CAIESSESTDTQYF. As DNA, the CDR3 is TGTGCCATCGAGTCTAGCGAGAGTACAGATACGCAGTATTTT.

J is TRBJ2-7 and V is TRBV7-2, with 9 positions matching TRBD1. The germline V gene encodes CDR1 SGHTA and CDR2 FQGNSA. CDR3 size: 14 residues. J was trimmed by 5 bases and V by 5 bases; bases with no gene match: 7. The CDR3 here is CASSPGTGNHEQYF. The CDR3, as DNA: TGTGCCAGCAGCCCCGGGACAGGGAATCACGAGCAGTACTTC.

There are a few counts of this clone. V usage is TRBV19 and J usage is TRBJ1-5; possibly TRBD1 for D (6 bases). Germline V lookup: CDR1 LNHDA, CDR2 SQIVND (reference sequence). V was cut by 5 bases and J by 7 bases, with 12 bases left in between. The CDR3 spans 13 residues. The CDR3 spells CASSRTGIQPQHF. In DNA form, the CDR3 reads TGTGCCAGTAGTCGAACAGGGATACAGCCCCAGCATTTT.

The rearrangement links TRBV18 to TRBJ1-3; D not certain. This CDR3 comprises 16 residues. The V and J ends lost 0 bases and 0 bases respectively, with 9 bases between them. CDR1 KGHSH and CDR2 LQKENI come from the germline V gene. In nucleotides, the CDR3 is TGTGCCAGCTCACCACCGGGCACTAGCTCTGGAAACACCATATATTTT. This gives the protein CASSPPGTSSGNTIYF.

This clone was observed a few times. The chain couples TRBV6-5 to TRBJ1-1; D is perhaps TRBD1 (5 bases). CDR3 length equals 13 residues. Germline V gene lookup returns CDR1 MNHEY and CDR2 SVGAGI. V was clipped by 7 bases and J by 5 bases, with 14 bases between them. CDR3 in amino acids: CASTQTGETEAFF. The CDR3 bases are TGTGCCAGCACTCAGACGGGGGAGACTGAAGCTTTCTTT.

The chain is built from TRBV6-5 and TRBJ2-1; the D gene is possibly TRBD1 (5 bases). Trimming pared 5 bases from V and 7 bases from J, leaving 12 bases between. The CDR3 consists of 13 residues. CDR1 MNHEY and CDR2 SVGAGI come from the germline V gene. CDR3 in amino acids: CASSEVDKNEQFF. The CDR3 DNA sequence: TGTGCCAGCAGTGAAGTGGACAAGAATGAGCAGTTCTTC.

This clone was seen only a few times. J is TRBJ2-7 and V is TRBV30, with 9 positions matching TRBD1. Germline CDR1 reads GTSNPN; CDR2 reads SVGIG (reference sequence). The CDR3 sequence is 14 residues long. Trimming removed 4 bases from V and 6 bases from J; junction bases left unmatched: 10. The chain's CDR3 is CAWTPGQGIGEQYF. Written as DNA, the CDR3 is TGTGCCTGGACCCCGGGACAGGGCATAGGCGAGCAGTACTTC.

The chain joins TRBV2 to TRBJ1-3, with TRBD1 matching 7 bases. Trimming at V came to 7 bases and at J to 0 bases, leaving 6 bases not matched to a gene. The CDR3 has 15 amino acids. The germline CDR1 and CDR2 sequences are SNHLY and FYNNEI. The DNA for the CDR3 is TGTGCCAGCATGAGACAGGGTAGCTCTGGAAACACCATATATTTT. Translated: CASMRQGSSGNTIYF. The full variable domain, its missing parts supplied by reference TRBV2 and TRBJ1-3, is EPEVTQTPSHQVTQMGQEVILRCVPISNHLYFYWYRQILGQKVEFLVSFYNNEISEKSEIFDDQFSVERPDGSNFTLKIRSTKLEDSAMYFCASMRQGSSGNTIYFGEGSWLTVV.

As for this clone: One junction end disagrees with the germline gene, perhaps due to a read error. This sequence joins TRBV5-4 and TRBJ1-4; no clear D gene. The CDR3 extends over 13 amino acids. The germline V gene encodes CDR1 SGHNT and CDR2 YYREEE (reference sequence). As DNA, the CDR3 is TGTGCCAGCAGCCAGAATCATGAGGGAATACTAATCTTT. Translation gives CASSQNHEGILIF.

The chain employs TRBV5-4 and TRBJ2-1, with a weak D call TRBD2 (5 bases). V lost 5 bases to trimming and J lost 5 bases, with 14 bases between them. The CDR3 contains 14 residues. Germline values: CDR1 SGHNT, CDR2 YYREEE (reference sequence). The CDR3 DNA reads as TGTGCCAGCAGGGAGGTGGGGTACGACAATGAGCAGTTCTTC. Protein product: CASREVGYDNEQFF.

Details on this clone: The sample has other DNA sequences that encode this CDR3 too. V gene TRBV5-1 combines with J gene TRBJ2-3, with TRBD2 matching over 9 bases. V was pared by 0 bases and J by 1 base, with 3 bases of the junction left unmatched. The CDR3 is 16 amino acids. From germline, CDR1 is SGHRS and CDR2 YFSETQ. For the CDR3, the DNA is TGCGCCAGCAGCTTGGAGGTAGCGGGAGGCACAGATACGCAGTATTTT. Protein sequence: CASSLEVAGGTDTQYF.

The V call is TRBV5-1, the J call TRBJ1-1; 8 nucleotides line up with TRBD1. Germline CDR1 and CDR2: SGHRS and YFSETQ. This CDR3 has 14 residues. Unmatched junction bases numbered 5, after V lost 7 bases and J lost 0 bases. CDR3: CASADRGMNTEAFF. The CDR3 DNA sequence: TGCGCCAGCGCCGACAGGGGAATGAACACTGAAGCTTTCTTT.